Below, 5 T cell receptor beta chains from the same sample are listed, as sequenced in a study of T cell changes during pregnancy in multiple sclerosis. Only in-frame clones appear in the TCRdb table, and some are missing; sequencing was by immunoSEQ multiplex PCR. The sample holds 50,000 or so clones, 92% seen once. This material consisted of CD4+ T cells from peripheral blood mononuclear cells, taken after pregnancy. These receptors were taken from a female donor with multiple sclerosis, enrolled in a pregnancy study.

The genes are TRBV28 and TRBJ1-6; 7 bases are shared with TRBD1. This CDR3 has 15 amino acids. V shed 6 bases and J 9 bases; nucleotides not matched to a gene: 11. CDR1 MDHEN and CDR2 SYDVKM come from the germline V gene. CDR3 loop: CASRARDRSFSPLHF. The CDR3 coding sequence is TGTGCCAGCAGAGCCCGGGACAGATCCTTTTCACCCCTCCACTTT.

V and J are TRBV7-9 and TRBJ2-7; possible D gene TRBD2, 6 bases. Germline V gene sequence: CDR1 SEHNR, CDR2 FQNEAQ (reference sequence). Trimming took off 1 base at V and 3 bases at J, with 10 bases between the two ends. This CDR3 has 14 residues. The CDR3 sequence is CASSLEAGNYEQYF. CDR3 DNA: TGTGCCAGCAGCTTAGAGGCGGGAAACTACGAGCAGTACTTC.

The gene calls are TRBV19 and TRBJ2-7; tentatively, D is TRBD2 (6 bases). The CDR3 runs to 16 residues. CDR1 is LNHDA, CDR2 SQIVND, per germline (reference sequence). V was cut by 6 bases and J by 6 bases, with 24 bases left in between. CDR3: CASRRVGGSTNSEQYF. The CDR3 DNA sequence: TGTGCCAGTAGACGAGTGGGGGGTTCCACCAATAGCGAGCAGTACTTC.

The CDR3: CASSINTEAFF. The CDR3 DNA follows: TGTGCCAGCAGTATAAACACTGAAGCTTTCTTT. The J gene is TRBJ1-1, the V gene TRBV6-6; D gene uncertain. The length of the CDR3 is 11 residues. Trimming removed 5 bases from V and 2 bases from J, with 3 bases in between. CDR1 MNHNY and CDR2 SVGAGI come from the germline V gene (reference sequence).

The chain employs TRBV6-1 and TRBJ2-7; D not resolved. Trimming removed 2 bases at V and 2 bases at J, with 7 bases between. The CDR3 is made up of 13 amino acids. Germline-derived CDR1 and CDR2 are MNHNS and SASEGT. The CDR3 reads CASSELPAYEQYF. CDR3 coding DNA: TGTGCCAGCAGTGAACTTCCTGCCTACGAGCAGTACTTC.